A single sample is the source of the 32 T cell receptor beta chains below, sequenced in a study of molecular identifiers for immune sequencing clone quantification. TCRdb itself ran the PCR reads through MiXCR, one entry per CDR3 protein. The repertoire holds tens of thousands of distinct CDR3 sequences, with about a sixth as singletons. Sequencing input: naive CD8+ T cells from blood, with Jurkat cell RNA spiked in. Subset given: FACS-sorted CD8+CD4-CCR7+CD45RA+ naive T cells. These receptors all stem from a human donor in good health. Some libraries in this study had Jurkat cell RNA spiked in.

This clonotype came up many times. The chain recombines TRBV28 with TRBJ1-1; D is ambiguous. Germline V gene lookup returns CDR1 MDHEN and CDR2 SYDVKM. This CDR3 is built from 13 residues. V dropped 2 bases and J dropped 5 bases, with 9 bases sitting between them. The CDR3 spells CASSLSGRTEAFF. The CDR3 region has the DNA TGTGCCAGCAGTTTAAGTGGTAGGACTGAAGCTTTCTTT.

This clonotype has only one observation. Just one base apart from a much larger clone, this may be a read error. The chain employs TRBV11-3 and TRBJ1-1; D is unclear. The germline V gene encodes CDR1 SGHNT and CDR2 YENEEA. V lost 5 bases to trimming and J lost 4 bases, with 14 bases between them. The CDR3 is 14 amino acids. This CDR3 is CASSPLAMCTEAFF. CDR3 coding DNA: TGTGCCAGCAGCCCCCTCGCTATGTGCACTGAAGCTTTCTTT.

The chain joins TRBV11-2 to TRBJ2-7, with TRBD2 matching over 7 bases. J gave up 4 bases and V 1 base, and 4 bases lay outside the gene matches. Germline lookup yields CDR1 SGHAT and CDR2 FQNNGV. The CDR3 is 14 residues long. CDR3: CASSLGLAGYEQYF. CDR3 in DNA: TGTGCCAGCAGCTTAGGATTAGCGGGTTACGAGCAGTACTTC.

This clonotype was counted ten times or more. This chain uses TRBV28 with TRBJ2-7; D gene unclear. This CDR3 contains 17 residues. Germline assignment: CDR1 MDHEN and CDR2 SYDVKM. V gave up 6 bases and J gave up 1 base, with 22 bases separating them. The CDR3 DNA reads TGTGCCAGCAGCTCTCTTCTGGATACGACGGAGTCCTACGAGCAGTACTTC. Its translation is CASSSLLDTTESYEQYF.

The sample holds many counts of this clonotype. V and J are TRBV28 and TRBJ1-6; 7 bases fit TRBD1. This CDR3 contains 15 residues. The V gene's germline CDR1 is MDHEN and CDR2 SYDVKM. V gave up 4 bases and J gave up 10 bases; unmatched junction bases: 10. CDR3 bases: TGTGCCAGCAGTTGGTTTAGACAGGGCCGATCACCCCTCCACTTT. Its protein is CASSWFRQGRSPLHF.

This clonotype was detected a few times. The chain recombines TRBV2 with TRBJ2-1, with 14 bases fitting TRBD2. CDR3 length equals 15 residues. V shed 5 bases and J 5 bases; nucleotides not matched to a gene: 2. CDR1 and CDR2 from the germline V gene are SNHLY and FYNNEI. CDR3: CASSPGLAGDNEQFF. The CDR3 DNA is TGTGCCAGCAGTCCGGGACTAGCGGGAGACAATGAGCAGTTCTTC.

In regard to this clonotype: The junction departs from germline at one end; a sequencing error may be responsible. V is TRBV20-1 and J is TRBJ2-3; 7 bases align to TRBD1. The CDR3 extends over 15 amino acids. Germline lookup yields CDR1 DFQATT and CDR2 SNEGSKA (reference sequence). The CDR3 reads CNARSVGTDWYTQYF. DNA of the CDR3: TGCAATGCTAGAAGTGTGGGGACAGATTGGTATACGCAGTATTTT.

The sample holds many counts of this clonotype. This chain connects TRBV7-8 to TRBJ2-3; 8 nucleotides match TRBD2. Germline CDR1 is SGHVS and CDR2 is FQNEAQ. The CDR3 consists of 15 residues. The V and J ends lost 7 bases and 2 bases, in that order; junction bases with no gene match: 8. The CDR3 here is CASTVAGTLTDTQYF. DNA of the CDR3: TGTGCCAGCACCGTAGCGGGAACCCTCACAGATACGCAGTATTTT.

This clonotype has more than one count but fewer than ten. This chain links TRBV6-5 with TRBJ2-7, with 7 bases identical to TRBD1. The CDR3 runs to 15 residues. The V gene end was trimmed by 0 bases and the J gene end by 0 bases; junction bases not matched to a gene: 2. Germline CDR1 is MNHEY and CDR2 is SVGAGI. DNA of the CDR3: TGTGCCAGCAGTTACTCGTGGGACAGCTCCTACGAGCAGTACTTC. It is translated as CASSYSWDSSYEQYF.

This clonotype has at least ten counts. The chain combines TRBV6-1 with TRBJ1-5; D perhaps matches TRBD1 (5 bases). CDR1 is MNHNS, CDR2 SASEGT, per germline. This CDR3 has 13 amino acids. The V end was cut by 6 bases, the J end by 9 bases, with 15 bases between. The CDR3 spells CASRGSTGGPQHF. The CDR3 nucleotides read TGTGCCAGCAGAGGGTCCACCGGGGGGCCCCAGCATTTT.

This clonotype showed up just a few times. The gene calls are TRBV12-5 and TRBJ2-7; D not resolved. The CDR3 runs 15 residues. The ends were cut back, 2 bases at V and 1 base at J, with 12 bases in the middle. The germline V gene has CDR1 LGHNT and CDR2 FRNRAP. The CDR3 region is CASGLQAGRSYEQYF. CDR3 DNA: TGTGCTAGTGGTTTGCAGGCAGGCAGATCCTACGAGCAGTACTTC.

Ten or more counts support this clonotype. The CDR3 DNA is TGTGCCAGTAGTATAGTTCCAAGAGGGAGCGGCACCGGGGAGCTGTTTTTT. Protein sequence: CASSIVPRGSGTGELFF. The V gene is TRBV19, the J gene TRBJ2-2, with D perhaps matching TRBD2 (5 bases). There are 17 residues in the CDR3. The germline CDR1 and CDR2 sequences are LNHDA and SQIVND (reference sequence). The germline V and J ends were trimmed by 1 base and 4 bases, with 16 bases remaining between them.

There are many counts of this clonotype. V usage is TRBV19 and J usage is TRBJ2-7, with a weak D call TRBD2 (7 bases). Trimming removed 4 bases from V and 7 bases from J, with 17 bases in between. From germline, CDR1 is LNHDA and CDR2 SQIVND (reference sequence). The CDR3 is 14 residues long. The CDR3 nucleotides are TGTGCCAGTAGTACCCTGGGCGGGGGCGCTGAGCAGTACTTC. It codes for CASSTLGGGAEQYF.

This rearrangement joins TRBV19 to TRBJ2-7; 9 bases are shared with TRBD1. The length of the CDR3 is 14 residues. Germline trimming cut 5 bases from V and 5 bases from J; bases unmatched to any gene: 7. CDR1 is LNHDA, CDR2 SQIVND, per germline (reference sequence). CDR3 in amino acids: CASSWTGDSHEQYF. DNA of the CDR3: TGTGCCAGTAGTTGGACAGGGGATTCCCACGAGCAGTACTTC.

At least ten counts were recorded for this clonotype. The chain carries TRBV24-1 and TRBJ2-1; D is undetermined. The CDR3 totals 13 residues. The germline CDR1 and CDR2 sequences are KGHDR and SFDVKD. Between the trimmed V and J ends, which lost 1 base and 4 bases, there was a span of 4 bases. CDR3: CATSDFQYNEQFF. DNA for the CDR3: TGTGCCACCAGTGATTTTCAGTACAATGAGCAGTTCTTC.

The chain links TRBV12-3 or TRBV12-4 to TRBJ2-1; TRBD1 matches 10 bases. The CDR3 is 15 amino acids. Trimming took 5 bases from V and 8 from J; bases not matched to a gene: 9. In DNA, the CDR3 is TGTGCCAGCAGTGACCGGGACAGGGGTATCCATGAGCAGTTCTTC. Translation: CASSDRDRGIHEQFF.

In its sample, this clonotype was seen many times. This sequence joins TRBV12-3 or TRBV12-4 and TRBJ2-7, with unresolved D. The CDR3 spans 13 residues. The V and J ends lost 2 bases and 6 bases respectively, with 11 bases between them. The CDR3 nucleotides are TGTGCCAGCAGTTTATCCGCCCTCGGCGAGCAGTACTTC. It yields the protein CASSLSALGEQYF.

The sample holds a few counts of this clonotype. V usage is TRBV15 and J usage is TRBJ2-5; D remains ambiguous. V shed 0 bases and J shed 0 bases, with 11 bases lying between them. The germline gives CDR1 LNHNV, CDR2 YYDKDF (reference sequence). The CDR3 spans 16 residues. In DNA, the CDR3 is TGTGCCACCAGCAGAGATGACGCCGGCTACCAAGAGACCCAGTACTTC. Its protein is CATSRDDAGYQETQYF.

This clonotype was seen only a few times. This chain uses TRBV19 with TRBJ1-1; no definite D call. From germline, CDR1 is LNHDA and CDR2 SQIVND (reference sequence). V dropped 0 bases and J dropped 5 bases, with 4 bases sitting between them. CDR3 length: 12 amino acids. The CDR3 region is CASSIEGTEAFF. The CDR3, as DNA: TGTGCCAGTAGTATAGAGGGGACTGAAGCTTTCTTT.

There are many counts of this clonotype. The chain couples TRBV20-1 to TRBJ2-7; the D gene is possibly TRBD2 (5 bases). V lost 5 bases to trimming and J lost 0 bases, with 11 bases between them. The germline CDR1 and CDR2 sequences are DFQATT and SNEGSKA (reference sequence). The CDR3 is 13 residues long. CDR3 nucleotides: TGCAGTGCTGACTCCGGGAACTCCTACGAGCAGTACTTC. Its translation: CSADSGNSYEQYF.

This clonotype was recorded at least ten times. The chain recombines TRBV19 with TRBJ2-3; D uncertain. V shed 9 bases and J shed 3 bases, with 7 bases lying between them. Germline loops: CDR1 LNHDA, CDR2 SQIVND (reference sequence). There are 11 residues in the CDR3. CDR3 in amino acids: CASSITDTQYF. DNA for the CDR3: TGTGCCAGCAGCATAACAGATACGCAGTATTTT.

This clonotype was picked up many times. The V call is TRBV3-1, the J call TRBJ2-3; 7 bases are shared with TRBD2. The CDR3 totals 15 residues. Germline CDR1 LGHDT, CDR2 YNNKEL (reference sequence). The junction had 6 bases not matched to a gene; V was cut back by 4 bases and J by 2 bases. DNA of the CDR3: TGTGCCAGCAGCCGGTTAGCGGGTTTCACAGATACGCAGTATTTT. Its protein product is CASSRLAGFTDTQYF.

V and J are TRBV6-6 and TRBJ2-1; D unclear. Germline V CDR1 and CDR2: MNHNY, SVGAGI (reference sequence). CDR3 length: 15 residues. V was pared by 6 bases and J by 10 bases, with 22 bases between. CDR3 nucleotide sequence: TGTGCCAGCAGACACCTCCGGGCCCGGCCGTGGGAGCAGTTCTTC. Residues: CASRHLRARPWEQFF.

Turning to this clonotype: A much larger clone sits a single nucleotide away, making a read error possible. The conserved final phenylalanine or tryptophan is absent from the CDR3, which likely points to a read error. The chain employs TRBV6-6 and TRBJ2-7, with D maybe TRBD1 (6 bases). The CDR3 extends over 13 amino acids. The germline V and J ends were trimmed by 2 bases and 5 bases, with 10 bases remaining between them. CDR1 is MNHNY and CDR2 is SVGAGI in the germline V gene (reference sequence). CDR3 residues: CASSYTTGNEQYL. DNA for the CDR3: TGTGCCAGCAGTTACACCACAGGGAACGAGCAGTACCTC.

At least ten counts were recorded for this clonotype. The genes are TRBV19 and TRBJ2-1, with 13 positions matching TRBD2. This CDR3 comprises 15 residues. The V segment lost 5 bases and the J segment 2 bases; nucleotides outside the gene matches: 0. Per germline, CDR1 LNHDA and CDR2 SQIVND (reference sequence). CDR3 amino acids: CASSGTSGAYNEQFF. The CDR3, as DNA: TGTGCCAGTAGTGGGACTAGCGGGGCCTACAATGAGCAGTTCTTC.

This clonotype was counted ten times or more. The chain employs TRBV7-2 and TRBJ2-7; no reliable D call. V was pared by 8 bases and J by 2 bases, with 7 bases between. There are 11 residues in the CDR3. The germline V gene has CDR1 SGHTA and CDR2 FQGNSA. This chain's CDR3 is CASREAYEQYF. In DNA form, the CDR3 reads TGTGCCAGCCGCGAGGCCTACGAGCAGTACTTC. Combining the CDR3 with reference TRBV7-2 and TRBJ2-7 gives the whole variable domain GAGVSQSPSNKVTEKGKDVELRCDPISGHTALYWYRQSLGQGLEFLIYFQGNSAPDKSGLPSDRFSAERTGGSVSTLTIQRTQQEDSAVYLCASREAYEQYFGPGTRLTVT.

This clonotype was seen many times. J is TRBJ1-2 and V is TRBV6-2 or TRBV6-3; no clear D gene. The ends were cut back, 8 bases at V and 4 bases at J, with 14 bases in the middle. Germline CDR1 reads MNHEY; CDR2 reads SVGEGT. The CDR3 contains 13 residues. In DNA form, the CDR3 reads TGTGCCAGCGGAGGACGGGTTGTCTATGGCTACACCTTC. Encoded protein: CASGGRVVYGYTF.

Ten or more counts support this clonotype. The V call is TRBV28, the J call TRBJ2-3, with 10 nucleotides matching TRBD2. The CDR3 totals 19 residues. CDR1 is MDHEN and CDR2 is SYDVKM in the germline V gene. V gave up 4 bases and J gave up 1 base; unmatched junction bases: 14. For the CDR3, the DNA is TGTGCCAGCAGTTCGCAGCGGGAGGGCCTGGTCTTCCGCACAGATACGCAGTATTTT. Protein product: CASSSQREGLVFRTDTQYF.

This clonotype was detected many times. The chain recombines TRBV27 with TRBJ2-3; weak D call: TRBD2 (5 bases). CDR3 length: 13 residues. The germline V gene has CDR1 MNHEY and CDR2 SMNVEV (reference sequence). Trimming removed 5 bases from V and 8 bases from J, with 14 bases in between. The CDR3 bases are TGTGCCAGCAGTCCAGGACTGAGCTCTACGCAGTATTTT. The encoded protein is CASSPGLSSTQYF.

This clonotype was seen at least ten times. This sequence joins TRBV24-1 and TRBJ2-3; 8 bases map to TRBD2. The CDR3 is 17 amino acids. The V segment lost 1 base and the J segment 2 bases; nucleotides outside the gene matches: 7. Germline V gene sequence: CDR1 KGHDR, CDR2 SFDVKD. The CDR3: CATSDFKTSESTDTQYF. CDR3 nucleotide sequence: TGTGCCACCAGTGATTTTAAGACTAGCGAGTCCACAGATACGCAGTATTTT.

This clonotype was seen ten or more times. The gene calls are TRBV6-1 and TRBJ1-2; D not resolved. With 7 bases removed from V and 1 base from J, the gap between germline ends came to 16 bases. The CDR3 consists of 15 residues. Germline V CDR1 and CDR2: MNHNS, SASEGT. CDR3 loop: CASTNKPDLNYGYTF. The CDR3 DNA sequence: TGTGCCAGCACCAACAAACCGGATCTTAACTATGGCTACACCTTC.

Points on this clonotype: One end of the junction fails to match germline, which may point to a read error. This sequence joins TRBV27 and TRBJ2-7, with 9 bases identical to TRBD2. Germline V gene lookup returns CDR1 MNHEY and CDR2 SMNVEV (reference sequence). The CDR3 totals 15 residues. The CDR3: CAGSSLAGTSYEQYF. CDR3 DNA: TGTGCCGGCAGTTCTCTAGCGGGGACCTCCTACGAGCAGTACTTC.